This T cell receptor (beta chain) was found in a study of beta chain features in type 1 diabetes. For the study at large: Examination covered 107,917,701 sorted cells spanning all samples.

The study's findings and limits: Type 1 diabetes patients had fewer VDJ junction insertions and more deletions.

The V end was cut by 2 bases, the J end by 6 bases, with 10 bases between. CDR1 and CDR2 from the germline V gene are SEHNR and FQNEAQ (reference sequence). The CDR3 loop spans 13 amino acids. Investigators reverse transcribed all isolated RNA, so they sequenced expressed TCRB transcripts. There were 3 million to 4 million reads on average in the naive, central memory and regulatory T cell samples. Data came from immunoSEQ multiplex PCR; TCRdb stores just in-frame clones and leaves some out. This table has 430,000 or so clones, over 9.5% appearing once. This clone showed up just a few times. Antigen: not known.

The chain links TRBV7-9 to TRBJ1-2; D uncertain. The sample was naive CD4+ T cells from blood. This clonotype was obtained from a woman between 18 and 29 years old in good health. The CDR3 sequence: CASSLMAADGYTF. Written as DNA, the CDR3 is TGTGCCAGCAGCTTAATGGCAGCCGATGGCTACACCTTC.